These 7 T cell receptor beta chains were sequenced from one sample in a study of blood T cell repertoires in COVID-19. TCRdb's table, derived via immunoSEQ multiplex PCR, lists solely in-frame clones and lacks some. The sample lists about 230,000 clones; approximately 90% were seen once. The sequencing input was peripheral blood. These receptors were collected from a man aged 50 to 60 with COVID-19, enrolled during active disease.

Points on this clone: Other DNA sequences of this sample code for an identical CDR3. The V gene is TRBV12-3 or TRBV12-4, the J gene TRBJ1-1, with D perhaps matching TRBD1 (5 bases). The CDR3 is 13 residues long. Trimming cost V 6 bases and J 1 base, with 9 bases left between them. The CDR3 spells CASSSTANTEAFF. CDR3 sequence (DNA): TGTGCCAGCAGCTCGACAGCGAACACTGAAGCTTTCTTT.

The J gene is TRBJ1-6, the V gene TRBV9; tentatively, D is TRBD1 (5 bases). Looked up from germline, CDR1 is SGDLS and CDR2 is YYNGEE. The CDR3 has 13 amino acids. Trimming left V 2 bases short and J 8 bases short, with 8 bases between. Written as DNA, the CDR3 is TGTGCCAGCAGCGTCGGAGGGGATTCACCCCTCCACTTT. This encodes CASSVGGDSPLHF. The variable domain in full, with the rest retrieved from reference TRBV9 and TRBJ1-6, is DSGVTQTPKHLITATGQRVTLRCSPRSGDLSVYWYQQSLDQGLQFLIQYYNGEERAKGNILERFSAQQFPDLHSELNLSSLELGDSALYFCASSVGGDSPLHFGNGTRLTVT.

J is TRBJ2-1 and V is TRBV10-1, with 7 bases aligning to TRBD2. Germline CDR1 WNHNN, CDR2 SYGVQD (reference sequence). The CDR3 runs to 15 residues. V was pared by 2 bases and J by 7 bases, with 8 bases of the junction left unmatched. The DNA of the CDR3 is TGCGCCAGCAGTGAGCAGCTAGCGGCTGAAAATGAGCAGTTCTTC. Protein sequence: CASSEQLAAENEQFF.

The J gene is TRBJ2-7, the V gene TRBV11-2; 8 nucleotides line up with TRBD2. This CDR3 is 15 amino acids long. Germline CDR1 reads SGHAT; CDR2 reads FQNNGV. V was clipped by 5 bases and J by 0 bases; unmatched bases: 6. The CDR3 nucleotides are TGTGCCAGCAGCACGGGCAGCGGGAGCTCCTACGAGCAGTACTTC. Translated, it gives CASSTGSGSSYEQYF.

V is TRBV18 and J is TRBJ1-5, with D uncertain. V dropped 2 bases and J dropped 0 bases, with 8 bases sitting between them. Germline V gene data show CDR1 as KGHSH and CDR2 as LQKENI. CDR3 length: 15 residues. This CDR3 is CASSPIASSNQPQHF. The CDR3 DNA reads TGTGCCAGCTCACCAATAGCCTCTAGCAATCAGCCCCAGCATTTT.

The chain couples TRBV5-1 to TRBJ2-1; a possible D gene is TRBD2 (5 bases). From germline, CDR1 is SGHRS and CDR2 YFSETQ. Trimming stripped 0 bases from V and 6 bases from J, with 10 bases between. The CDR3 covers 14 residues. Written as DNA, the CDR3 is TGCGCCAGCAGCTTGGTTGTAGGACTCAATGAGCAGTTCTTC. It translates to CASSLVVGLNEQFF.

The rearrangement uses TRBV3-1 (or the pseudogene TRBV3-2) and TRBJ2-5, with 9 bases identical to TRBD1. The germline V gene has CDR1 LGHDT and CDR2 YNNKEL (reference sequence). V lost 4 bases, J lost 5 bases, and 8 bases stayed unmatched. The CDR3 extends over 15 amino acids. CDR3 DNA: TGTGCCAGCAGCCGCCGGACAGGGGATGGGGAGACCCAGTACTTC. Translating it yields CASSRRTGDGETQYF.